A single TCR beta chain is shown here with its context. Germline V gene lookup returns CDR1 SGHKS and CDR2 YYEKEE (reference sequence). The CDR3 has 14 amino acids. With 2 bases clipped from V and 4 bases from J, the junction kept 2 bases outside the gene matches. The data are from a study of early T cells in non-severe SARS-CoV-2 infection. At the level of the study: Sequencing of unsorted whole blood was done on bulk RNA, leaving chains unpaired.

A single record per CDR3 protein comes from TCRdb applying MiXCR to the 5' RACE reads. Seen here are 90,000 to 120,000 distinct CDR3 sequences, around 10% observed once, and the top ten hold roughly 8%. Sequenced: whole blood. The receptor was derived from an adult who was a healthcare worker with PCR-confirmed SARS-CoV-2 infection or an uninfected control (not recorded which). This sequence joins TRBV5-5 and TRBJ2-3, with TRBD2 matching 9 bases. The CDR3 sequence is CASSLLAGSDTQYF. CDR3 bases: TGTGCCAGCAGCTTACTAGCGGGTTCAGATACGCAGTATTTT.